These 4 T cell receptor beta chains were all obtained from the same sample, sequenced in a study of tumor and adjacent non-tumor tissue in lung cancer (dated by TCRdb to the late 2010s). Bulk unsorted tissue served as the source for RNA extraction, and RNA quality was assessed using a NanoDrop ND-1000 and an Agilent 2100. Distant non-tumor tissue taken more than 3 cm from the tumor edge was used as the normal lung sample. The library relied on multiplex PCR. The instrument given in TCRdb is Illumina HiSeq 2500. TCRbeta libraries were built by three rounds of nested PCR using primers (Table S4), following protocols modified from ARM-PCR. Starting from the raw public reads, TCRdb applied fastp trimming at Q25, assembled clones with MiXCR and retained in-frame beta chains. Records with the same CDR3 protein are collapsed into one entry carrying the most frequent genes and DNA. In this sample the table shows tens of thousands of distinct CDR3 sequences, nearly 70% of which occur a single time. In total, the top ten clones hold roughly a quarter of the sample.

The sequenced material came from distant non-tumor lung tissue. Receptors were obtained from a woman between 45 and 60 years old with non-small cell lung cancer.

Many counts were recorded for this clonotype. The gene calls are TRBV20-1 and TRBJ2-1; D call uncertain. Germline lookup yields CDR1 DFQATT and CDR2 SNEGSKA (reference sequence). Deletions cut 4 bases from V and 1 base from J, with 8 bases between. CDR3 size: 13 residues. The CDR3 spells CSAKAVSYNEQFF. In DNA form, the CDR3 reads TGCAGTGCTAAGGCGGTTTCCTACAATGAGCAGTTCTTC.

In this sample, this clonotype turned up a few times. The chain links TRBV4-1 to TRBJ1-1, with TRBD1 as a possible D gene (6 bases). The length of the CDR3 is 14 residues. The V end lost 1 base, the J end lost 5 bases, and 11 bases lay between the germline ends. Germline lookup yields CDR1 MGHRA and CDR2 YSYEKL. The CDR3 sequence: CASSQAAGVTEAFF. For the CDR3, the DNA is TGCGCCAGCAGCCAAGCGGCAGGGGTTACTGAAGCTTTCTTT.

About this clonotype: A junction boundary mismatches the germline segment, possibly from a read error. The CDR3, as DNA: TGCAGTGTTAGAGGACAGGGAGATGAAAATCTGTTTTTT. As protein: CSVRGQGDENLFF. The chain recombines TRBV20-1 with TRBJ1-4; 8 positions agree with TRBD1. The V gene's germline CDR1 is DFQATT and CDR2 SNEGSKA (reference sequence). This CDR3 has 13 amino acids.

Points on this clonotype: One end of the junction is discordant with germline, which a read error may explain. This rearrangement joins TRBV11-1 to TRBJ2-1; weak D call: TRBD2 (6 bases). This CDR3 region has 16 residues. Germline V gives CDR1 SGHAT, CDR2 FQDESV (reference sequence). CDR3 bases: TGTGCCAGCAGCCCTCTGACTGGCGGGATTCGTAATGTGCAGTTCTTC. This sequence encodes CASSPLTGGIRNVQFF.